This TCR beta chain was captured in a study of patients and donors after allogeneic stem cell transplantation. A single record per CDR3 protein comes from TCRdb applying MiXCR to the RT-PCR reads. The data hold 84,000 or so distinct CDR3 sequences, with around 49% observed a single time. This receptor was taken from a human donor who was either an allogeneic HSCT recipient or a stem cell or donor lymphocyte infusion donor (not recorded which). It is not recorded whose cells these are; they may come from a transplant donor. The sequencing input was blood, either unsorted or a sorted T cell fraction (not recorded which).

This chain's CDR3 is CSASRVRGGRNIQYF. DNA of the CDR3: TGCAGTGCTAGTAGGGTTAGGGGGGGCAGGAACATTCAGTACTTC. The chain recombines TRBV20-1 with TRBJ2-4; D perhaps matches TRBD2 (7 bases). Trimming cost V 3 bases and J 7 bases, with 19 bases left between them. The CDR3 has 15 residues. Germline values: CDR1 DFQATT, CDR2 SNEGSKA (reference sequence).